The sequence of this T cell receptor (beta chain) was determined in a study of T cell responses to AZD1222 COVID-19 vaccine. This CDR3 contains 14 residues. Trimming took off 2 bases at V and 5 bases at J, with 11 bases between the two ends. Germline V CDR1 and CDR2: SGHKS, YYEKEE (reference sequence). The data were produced by immunoSEQ multiplex PCR, yet TCRdb's version contains in-frame clones alone and is incomplete. The repertoire holds about 110,000 clones, with around 84% as singletons. This receptor was obtained from an adult in good health. V and J are TRBV5-5 and TRBJ1-5, with D perhaps TRBD1 (6 bases). The sequenced sample was peripheral blood, obtained on day 0 of AZD1222 vaccination. The CDR3 sequence is CASSFEGDDQPQHF. As DNA, the CDR3 is TGTGCCAGCAGCTTTGAGGGGGATGATCAGCCCCAGCATTTT.